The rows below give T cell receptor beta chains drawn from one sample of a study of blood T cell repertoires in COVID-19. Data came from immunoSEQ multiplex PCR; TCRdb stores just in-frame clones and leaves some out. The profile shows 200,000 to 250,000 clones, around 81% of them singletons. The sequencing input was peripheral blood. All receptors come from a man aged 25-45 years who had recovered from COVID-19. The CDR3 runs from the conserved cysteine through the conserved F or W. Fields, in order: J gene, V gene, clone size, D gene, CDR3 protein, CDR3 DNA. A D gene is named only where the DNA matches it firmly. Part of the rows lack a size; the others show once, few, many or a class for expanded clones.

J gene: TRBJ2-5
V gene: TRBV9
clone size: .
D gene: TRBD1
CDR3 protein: CASSVGTGSQETQYF
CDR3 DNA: TGTGCCAGCAGCGTCGGGACAGGGAGCCAAGAGACCCAGTACTTC

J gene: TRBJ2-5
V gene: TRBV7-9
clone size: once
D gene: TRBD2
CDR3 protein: CASSQAGALFLETQYF
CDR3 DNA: TGTGCCAGCAGCCAAGCGGGGGCCCTTTTTTTGGAGACCCAGTACTTC

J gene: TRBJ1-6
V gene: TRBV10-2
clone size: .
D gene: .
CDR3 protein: CASSESVSGGSPLHF
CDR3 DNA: TGCGCCAGCAGTGAGTCCGTCTCGGGGGGATCACCCCTCCACTTT

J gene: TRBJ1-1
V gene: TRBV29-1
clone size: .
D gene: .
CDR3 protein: CSVIGRAGGEAFF
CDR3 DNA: TGCAGCGTAATCGGCAGGGCGGGAGGTGAAGCTTTCTTT

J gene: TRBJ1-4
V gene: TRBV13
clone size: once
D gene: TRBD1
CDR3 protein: CASSFNRGPHEKLFF
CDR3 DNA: TGTGCCAGCAGCTTCAACAGGGGCCCCCATGAAAAACTGTTTTTT

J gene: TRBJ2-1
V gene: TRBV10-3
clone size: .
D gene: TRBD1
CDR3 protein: CAISAQGLNNEQFF
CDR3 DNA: TGTGCCATCAGTGCACAGGGGTTAAACAATGAGCAGTTCTTC

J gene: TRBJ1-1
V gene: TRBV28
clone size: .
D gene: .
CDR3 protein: CASSPNRAQAFF
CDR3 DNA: TGTGCCAGCAGTCCCAACAGGGCCCAAGCTTTCTTT

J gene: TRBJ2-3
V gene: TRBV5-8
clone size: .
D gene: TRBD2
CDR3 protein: CASSFGSSGAPGDTQYF
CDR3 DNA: TGTGCCAGCAGCTTCGGATCTAGCGGGGCCCCTGGAGATACGCAGTATTTT

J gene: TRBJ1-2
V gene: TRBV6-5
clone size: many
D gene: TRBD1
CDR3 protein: CASTDRAPYGYTF
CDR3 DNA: TGTGCCAGCACGGACAGGGCCCCCTATGGCTACACCTTC

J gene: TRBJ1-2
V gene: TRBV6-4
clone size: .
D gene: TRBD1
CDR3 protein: CASSDSGARGQGETLNYGYTF
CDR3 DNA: TGTGCCAGCAGTGACTCCGGCGCCCGTGGACAGGGGGAAACCCTTAACTATGGCTACACCTTC

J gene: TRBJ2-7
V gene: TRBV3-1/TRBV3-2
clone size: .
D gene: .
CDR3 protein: CASSPTGFGAYEQYF
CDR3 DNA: TGTGCCAGCAGCCCTACAGGGTTCGGGGCCTACGAGCAGTACTTC

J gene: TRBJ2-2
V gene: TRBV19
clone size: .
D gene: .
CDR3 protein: CASSMEGELFF
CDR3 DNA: TGTGCCAGTAGTATGGAGGGGGAGCTGTTTTTT

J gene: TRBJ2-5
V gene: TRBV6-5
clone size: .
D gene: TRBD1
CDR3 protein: CASSFGTGTETQYF
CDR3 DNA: TGTGCCAGCAGTTTCGGGACAGGGACAGAGACCCAGTACTTC

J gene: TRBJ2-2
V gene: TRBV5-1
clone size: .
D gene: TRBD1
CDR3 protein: CASEPGQGNPGELFF
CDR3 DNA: TGCGCCAGCGAGCCGGGACAGGGGAATCCCGGGGAGCTGTTTTTT

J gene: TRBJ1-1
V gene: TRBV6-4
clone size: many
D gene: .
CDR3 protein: CASAQGENTEAFF
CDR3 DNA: TGTGCCAGCGCACAGGGAGAGAACACTGAAGCTTTCTTT

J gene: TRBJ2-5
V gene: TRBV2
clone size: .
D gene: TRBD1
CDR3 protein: CASRGQGYQETQYF
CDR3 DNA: TGTGCCAGCAGGGGACAGGGCTACCAAGAGACCCAGTACTTC

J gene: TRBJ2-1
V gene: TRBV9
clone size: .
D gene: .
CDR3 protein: CASSPVPGTYNEQFF
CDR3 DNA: TGTGCCAGCAGCCCCGTCCCCGGGACCTACAATGAGCAGTTCTTC

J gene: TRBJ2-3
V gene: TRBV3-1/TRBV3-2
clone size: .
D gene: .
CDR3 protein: CASSQRGLGTDTQYF
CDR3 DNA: TGTGCCAGCAGCCAAAGGGGCCTGGGGACAGATACGCAGTATTTT

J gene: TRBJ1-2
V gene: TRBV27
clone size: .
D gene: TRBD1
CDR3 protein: CASSSWGQGGGYTF
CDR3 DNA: TGTGCCAGCAGTTCTTGGGGACAGGGAGGTGGCTACACCTTC

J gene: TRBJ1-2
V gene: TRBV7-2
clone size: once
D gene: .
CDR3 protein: CASSLYENYGYTF
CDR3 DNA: TGTGCCAGCAGCTTATACGAGAACTATGGCTACACCTTC

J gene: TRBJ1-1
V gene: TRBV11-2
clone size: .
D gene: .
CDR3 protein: CASSLDNTGVVTEAFF
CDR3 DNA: TGTGCCAGCAGCTTAGATAATACGGGGGTAGTCACTGAAGCTTTCTTT

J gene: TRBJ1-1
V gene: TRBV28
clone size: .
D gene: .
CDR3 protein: CASSLGSQGTEAFF
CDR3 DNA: TGTGCCAGCAGTTTGGGTTCTCAGGGGACTGAAGCTTTCTTT

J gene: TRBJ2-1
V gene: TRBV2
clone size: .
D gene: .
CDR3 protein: CAIQTGPYNEQFF
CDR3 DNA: TGTGCCATCCAGACAGGACCCTACAATGAGCAGTTCTTC

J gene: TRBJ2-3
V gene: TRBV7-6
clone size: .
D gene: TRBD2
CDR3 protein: CASSFAGGAGDTQYF
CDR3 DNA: TGTGCCAGCAGCTTTGCCGGGGGGGCAGGAGATACGCAGTATTTT

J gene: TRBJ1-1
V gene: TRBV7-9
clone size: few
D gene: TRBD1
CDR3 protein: CASSTQGGQGTTEAFF
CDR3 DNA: TGTGCCAGCAGCACTCAAGGGGGACAGGGGACAACTGAAGCTTTCTTT

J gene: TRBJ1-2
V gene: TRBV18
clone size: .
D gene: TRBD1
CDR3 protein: CASSLTTGRLYGYTF
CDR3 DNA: TGTGCCAGCTCACTGACGACAGGGAGGTTATATGGCTACACCTTC

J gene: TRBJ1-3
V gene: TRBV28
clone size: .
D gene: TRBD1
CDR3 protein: CASTTPPGQGPSGNTIYF
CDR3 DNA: TGTGCCAGCACAACGCCCCCGGGACAGGGTCCGTCCGGAAACACCATATATTTT

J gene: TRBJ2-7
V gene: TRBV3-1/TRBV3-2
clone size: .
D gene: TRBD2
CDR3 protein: CASSHAGGEQYF
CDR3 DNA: TGTGCCAGCAGCCATGCGGGGGGGGAGCAGTACTTC

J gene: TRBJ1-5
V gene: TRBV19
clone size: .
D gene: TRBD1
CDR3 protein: CASSPQGQGGGQPQHF
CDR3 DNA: TGTGCCAGTAGTCCCCAGGGACAGGGCGGCGGTCAGCCCCAGCATTTT

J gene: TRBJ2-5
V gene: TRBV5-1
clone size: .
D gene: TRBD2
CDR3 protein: CASSQAGAGETQYF
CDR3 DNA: TGCGCCAGCAGTCAAGCGGGGGCAGGTGAGACCCAGTACTTC

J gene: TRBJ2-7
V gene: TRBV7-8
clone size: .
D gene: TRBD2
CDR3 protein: CASSLAAAGGTYEQYF
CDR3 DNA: TGTGCCAGCAGCTTAGCGGCAGCGGGGGGTACCTACGAGCAGTACTTC

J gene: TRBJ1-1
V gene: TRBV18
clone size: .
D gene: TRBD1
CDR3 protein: CASSPRADQGAQAFF
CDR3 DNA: TGTGCCAGCTCACCACGAGCCGATCAGGGGGCGCAGGCTTTCTTT

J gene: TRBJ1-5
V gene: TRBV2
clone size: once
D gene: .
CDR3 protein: CASEQNRASNQPQHF
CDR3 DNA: TGTGCCAGCGAACAGAACAGGGCTAGCAATCAGCCCCAGCATTTT

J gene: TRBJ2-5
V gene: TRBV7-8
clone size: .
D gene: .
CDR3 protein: CASSLTSGIGQTQYF
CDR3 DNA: TGTGCCAGCAGCTTAACCTCGGGGATCGGGCAGACCCAGTACTTC

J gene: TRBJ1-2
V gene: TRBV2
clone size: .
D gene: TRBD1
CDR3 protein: CASSGDRDIYGYTF
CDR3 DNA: TGTGCCAGCAGCGGCGACAGGGACATCTATGGCTACACCTTC

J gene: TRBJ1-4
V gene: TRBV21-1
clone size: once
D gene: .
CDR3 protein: CASSKVWGQGPIKEKLFF
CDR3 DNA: TGTGCCAGCAGCAAAGTATGGGGACAGGGTCCAATAAAGGAAAAACTGTTTTTT

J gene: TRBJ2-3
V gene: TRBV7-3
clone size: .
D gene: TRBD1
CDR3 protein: CASSLQGQNTDTQYF
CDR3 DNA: TGTGCCAGCAGCTTACAGGGACAGAACACAGATACGCAGTATTTT

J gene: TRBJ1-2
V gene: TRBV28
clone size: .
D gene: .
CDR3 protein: CASRLVQTGLQSYGYTF
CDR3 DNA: TGTGCCAGCAGGCTCGTTCAAACAGGGCTCCAGAGCTATGGCTACACCTTC

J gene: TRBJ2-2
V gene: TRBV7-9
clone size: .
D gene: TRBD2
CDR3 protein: CASSPGLAGSAGELFF
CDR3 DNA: TGTGCCAGCAGCCCCGGACTAGCGGGTTCCGCCGGGGAGCTGTTTTTT

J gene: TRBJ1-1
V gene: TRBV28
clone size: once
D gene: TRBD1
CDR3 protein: CASSLYRDRDSAFF
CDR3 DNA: TGTGCCAGCAGCCTTTACCGGGACAGGGATTCAGCTTTCTTT

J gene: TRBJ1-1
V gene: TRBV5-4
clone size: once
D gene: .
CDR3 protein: CASSLARVNTEAFF
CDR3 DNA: TGTGCCAGCAGCTTGGCCAGGGTGAACACTGAAGCTTTCTTT

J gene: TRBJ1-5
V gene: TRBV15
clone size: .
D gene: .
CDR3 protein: CATSSQVSQGPQHF
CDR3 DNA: TGTGCCACCAGCTCCCAGGTTTCTCAGGGGCCCCAGCATTTT

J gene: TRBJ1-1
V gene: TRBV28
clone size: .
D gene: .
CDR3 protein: CASRGGIFDTEAFF
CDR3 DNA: TGTGCCAGCAGGGGGGGGATTTTTGACACTGAAGCTTTCTTT

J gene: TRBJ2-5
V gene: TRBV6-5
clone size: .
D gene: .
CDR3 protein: CASSYSTLQETQYF
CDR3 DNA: TGTGCCAGCAGTTACTCTACTCTACAAGAGACCCAGTACTTC

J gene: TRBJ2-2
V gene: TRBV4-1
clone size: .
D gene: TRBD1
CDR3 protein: CASRPTGAGTGELFF
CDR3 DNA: TGCGCCAGCAGACCGACAGGGGCGGGCACCGGGGAGCTGTTTTTT

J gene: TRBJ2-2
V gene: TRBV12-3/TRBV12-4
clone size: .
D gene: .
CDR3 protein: CASSLMKGGELFF
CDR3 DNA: TGTGCCAGCAGTTTAATGAAGGGGGGGGAGCTGTTTTTT

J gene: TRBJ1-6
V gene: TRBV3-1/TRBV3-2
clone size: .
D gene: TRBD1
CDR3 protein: CASSQGTGFVNSPLHF
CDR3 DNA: TGTGCCAGCAGCCAAGGGACAGGGTTCGTCAATTCACCCCTCCACTTT

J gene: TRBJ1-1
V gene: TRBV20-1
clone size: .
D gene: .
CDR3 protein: CSASANRVPEAFF
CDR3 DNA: TGCAGTGCTAGTGCAAACAGGGTCCCTGAAGCTTTCTTT

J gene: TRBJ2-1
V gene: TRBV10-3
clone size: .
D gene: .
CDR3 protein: CAISANGAYNEQFF
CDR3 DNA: TGTGCCATCAGTGCTAACGGTGCCTACAATGAGCAGTTCTTC

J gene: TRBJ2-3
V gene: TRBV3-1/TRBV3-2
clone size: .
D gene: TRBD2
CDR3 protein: CASSQDFGGGAGDTQYF
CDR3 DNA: TGTGCCAGCAGCCAAGATTTTGGCGGGGGGGCTGGAGATACGCAGTATTTT

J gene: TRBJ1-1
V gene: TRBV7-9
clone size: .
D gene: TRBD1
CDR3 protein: CASSKRTGSGENTEAFF
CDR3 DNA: TGTGCCAGCAGCAAAAGGACAGGGAGTGGGGAGAACACTGAAGCTTTCTTT

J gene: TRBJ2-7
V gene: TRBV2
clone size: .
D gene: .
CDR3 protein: CASDQGIMYEQYF
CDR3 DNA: TGTGCCAGCGATCAGGGCATTATGTACGAGCAGTACTTC

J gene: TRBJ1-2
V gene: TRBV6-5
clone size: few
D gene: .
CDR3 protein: CASSYSITGNYGYTF
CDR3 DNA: TGTGCCAGCAGTTACTCGATCACAGGGAACTATGGCTACACCTTC

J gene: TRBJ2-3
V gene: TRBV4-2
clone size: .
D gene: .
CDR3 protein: CASSPALGADTQYF
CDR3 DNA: TGTGCCAGCAGCCCAGCATTAGGGGCAGATACGCAGTATTTT